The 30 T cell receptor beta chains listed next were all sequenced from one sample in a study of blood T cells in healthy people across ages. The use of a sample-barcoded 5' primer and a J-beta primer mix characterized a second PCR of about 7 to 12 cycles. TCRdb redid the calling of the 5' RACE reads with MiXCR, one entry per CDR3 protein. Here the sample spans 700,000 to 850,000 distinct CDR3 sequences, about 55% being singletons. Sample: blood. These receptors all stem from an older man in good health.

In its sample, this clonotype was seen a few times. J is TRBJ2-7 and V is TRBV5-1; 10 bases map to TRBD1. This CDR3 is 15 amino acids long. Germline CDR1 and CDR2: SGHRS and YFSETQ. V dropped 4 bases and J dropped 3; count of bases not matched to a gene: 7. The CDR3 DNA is TGCGCCAGCAGCCGCGGGACAGGGGTAATCTACGAGCAGTACTTC. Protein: CASSRGTGVIYEQYF.

As DNA, the CDR3 is TGTGCCAGCAGTTTCTCCGCCGACAGGAGCGTCTATGGCTACACCTTC. Translated, it gives CASSFSADRSVYGYTF. J is TRBJ1-2 and V is TRBV12-3 or TRBV12-4, with a tentative D call TRBD1 (6 bases). The CDR3 runs 16 residues. V dropped 3 bases and J dropped 4 bases, with 18 bases sitting between them.

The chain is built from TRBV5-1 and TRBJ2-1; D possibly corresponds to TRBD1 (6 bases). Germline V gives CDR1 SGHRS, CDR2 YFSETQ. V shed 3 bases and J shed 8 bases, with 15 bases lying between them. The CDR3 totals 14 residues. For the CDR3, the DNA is TGCGCCAGCAGCTGGCAGGGGTTTGGAGATGAGCAGTTCTTC. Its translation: CASSWQGFGDEQFF.

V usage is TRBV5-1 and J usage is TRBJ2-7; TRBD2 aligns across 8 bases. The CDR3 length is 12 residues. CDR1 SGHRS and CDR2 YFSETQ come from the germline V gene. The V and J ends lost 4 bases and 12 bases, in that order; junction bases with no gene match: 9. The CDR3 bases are TGCGCCAGCAGCGAGGGACTAGGGAAATGGTACTTC. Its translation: CASSEGLGKWYF.

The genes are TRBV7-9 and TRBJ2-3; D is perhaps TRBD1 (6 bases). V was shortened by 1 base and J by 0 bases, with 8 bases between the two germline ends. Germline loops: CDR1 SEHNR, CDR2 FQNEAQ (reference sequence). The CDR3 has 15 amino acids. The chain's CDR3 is CASSLVQGSTDTQYF. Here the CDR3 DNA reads TGTGCCAGCAGCTTAGTGCAGGGGAGCACAGATACGCAGTATTTT.

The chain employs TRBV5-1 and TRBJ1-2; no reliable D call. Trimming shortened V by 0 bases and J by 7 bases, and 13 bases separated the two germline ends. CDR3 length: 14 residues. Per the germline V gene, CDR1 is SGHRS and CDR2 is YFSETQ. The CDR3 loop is CASSLEEGRGGYTF. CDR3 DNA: TGCGCCAGCAGCTTGGAGGAGGGCCGGGGTGGCTACACCTTC.

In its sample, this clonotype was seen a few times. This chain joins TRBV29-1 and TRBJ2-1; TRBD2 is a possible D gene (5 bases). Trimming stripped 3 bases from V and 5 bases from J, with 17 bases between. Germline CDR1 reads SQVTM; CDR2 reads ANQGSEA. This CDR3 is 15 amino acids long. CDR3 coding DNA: TGCAGCGTTGACCCGCCCCAGCGGAGCAACAATGAGCAGTTCTTC. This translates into CSVDPPQRSNNEQFF.

CDR3 region: CASSQRTGAGYTF. The CDR3 nucleotides are TGTGCCAGCAGCCAACGGACAGGGGCCGGCTACACCTTC. The chain uses TRBV7-3 and TRBJ1-2; 9 nucleotides line up with TRBD1. Germline CDR1 is SGHTA and CDR2 is FQGTGA. The CDR3 loop spans 13 amino acids. V gave up 5 bases and J gave up 8 bases; unmatched junction bases: 6.

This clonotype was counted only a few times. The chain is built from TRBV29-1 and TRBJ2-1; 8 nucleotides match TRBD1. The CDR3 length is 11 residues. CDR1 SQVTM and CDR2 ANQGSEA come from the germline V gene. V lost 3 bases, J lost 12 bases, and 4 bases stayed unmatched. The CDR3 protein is CSVDFGTGQFF. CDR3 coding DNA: TGCAGCGTTGACTTCGGGACAGGGCAGTTCTTC.

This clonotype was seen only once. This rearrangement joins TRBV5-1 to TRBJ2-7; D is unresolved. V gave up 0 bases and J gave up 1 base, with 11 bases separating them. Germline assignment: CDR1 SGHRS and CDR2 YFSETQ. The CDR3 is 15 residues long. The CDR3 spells CASSLGARQSYEQYF. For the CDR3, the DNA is TGCGCCAGCAGCTTGGGAGCGCGCCAATCCTACGAGCAGTACTTC.

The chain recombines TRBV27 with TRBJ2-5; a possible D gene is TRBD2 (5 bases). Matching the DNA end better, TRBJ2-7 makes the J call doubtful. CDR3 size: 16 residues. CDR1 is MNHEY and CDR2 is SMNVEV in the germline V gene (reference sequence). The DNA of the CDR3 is TGTGCCAGCAGCAGTTTATCGGAGGTGGGGTCCGGCGAGCAGTACTTC. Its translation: CASSSLSEVGSGEQYF.

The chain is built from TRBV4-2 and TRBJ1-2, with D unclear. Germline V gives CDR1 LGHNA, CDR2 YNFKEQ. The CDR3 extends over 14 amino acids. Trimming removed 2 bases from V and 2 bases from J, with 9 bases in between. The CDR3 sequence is CASSQLDGNYGYTF. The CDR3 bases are TGTGCCAGCAGCCAACTAGACGGGAACTATGGCTACACCTTC.

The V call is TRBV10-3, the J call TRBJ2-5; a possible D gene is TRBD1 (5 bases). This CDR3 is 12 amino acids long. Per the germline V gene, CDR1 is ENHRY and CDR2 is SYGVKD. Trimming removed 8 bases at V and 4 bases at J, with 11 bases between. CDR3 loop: CAIARQGETQYF. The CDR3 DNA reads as TGTGCCATCGCCCGGCAGGGAGAGACCCAGTACTTC.

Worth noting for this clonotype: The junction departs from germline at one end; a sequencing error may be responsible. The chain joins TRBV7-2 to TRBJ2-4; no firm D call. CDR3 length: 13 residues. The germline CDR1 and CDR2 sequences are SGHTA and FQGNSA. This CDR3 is CVSSLEVRSQQYF. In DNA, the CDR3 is TGTGTCAGCAGCTTAGAAGTTCGAAGCCAGCAGTACTTC.

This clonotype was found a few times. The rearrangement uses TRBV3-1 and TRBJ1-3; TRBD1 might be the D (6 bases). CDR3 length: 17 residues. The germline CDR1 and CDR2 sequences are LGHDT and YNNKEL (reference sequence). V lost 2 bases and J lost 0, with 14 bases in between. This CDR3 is CASSQNRALGSGNTIYF. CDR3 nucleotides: TGTGCCAGCAGCCAAAACAGGGCACTTGGCTCTGGAAACACCATATATTTT.

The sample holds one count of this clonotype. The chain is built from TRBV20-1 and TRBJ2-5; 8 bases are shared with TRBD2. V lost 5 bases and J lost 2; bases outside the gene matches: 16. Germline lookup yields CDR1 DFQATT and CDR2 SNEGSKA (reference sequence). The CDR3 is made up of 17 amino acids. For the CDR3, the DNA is TGCAGTGCTCTAGAGGGGGGCGTTGCGGGAGGACAAGAGACCCAGTACTTC. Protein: CSALEGGVAGGQETQYF.

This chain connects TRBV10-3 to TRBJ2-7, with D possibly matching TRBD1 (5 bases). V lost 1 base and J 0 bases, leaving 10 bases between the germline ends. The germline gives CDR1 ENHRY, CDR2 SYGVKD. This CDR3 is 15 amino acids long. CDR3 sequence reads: CAISELGVGSYEQYF. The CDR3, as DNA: TGTGCCATCAGTGAGTTAGGGGTTGGCTCCTACGAGCAGTACTTC.

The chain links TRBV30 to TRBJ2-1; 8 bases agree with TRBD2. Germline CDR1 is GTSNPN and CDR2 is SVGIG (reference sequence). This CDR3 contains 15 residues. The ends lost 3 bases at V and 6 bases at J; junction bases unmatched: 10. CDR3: CAWRLPGLETNEQFF. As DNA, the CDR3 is TGTGCCTGGAGGCTTCCGGGACTAGAAACCAATGAGCAGTTCTTC.

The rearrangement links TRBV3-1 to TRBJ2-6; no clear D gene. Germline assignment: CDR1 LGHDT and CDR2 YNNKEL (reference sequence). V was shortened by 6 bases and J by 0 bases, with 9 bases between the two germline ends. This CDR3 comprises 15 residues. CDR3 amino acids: CASRPTHSGANVLTF. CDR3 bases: TGTGCCAGCAGACCTACCCACTCTGGGGCCAACGTCCTGACTTTC.

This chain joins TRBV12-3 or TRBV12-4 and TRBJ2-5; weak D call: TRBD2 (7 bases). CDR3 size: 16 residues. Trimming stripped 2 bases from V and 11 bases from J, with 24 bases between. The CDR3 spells CASSLRSGTTLGEQYF. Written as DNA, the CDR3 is TGTGCCAGCAGTTTAAGGAGCGGGACAACATTGGGGGAGCAGTACTTC.

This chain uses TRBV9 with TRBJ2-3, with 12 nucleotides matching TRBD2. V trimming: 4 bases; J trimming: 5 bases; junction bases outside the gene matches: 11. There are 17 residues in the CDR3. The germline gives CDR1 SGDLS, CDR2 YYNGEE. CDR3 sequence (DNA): TGTGCCAGCAGCCCGTTACGACTAGCGGGAGAAAGAGATACGCAGTATTTT. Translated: CASSPLRLAGERDTQYF.

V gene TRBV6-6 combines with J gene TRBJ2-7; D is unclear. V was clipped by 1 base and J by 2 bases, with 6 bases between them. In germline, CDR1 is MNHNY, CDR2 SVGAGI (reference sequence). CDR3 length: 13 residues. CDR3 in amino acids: CASSYFDPYEQYF. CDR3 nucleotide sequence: TGTGCCAGCAGTTACTTCGACCCCTACGAGCAGTACTTC.

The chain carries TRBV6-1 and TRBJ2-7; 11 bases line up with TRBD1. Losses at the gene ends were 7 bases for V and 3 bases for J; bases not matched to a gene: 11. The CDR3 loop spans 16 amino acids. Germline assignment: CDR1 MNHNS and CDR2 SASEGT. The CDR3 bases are TGTGCCAGCACTCGGGGGGGGGACAGGGGGTTCTACGAGCAGTACTTC. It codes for CASTRGGDRGFYEQYF.

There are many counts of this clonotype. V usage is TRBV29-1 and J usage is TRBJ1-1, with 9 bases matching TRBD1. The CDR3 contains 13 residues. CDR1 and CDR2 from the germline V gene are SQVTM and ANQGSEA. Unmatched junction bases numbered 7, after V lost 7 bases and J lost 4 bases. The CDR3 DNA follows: TGCAGCGCCCTACAGGGGGCTAGCACTGAAGCTTTCTTT. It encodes CSALQGASTEAFF.

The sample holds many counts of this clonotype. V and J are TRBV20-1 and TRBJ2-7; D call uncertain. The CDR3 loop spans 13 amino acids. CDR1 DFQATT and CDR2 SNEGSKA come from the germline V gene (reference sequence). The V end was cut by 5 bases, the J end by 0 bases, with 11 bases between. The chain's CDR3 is CSARPTYSYEQYF. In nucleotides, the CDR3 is TGCAGTGCTCGGCCCACCTACTCCTACGAGCAGTACTTC.

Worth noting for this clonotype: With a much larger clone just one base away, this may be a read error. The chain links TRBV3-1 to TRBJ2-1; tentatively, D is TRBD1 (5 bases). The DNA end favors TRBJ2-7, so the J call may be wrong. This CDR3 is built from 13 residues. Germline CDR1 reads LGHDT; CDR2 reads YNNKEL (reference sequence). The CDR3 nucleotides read TGTGCCGGCAGCCAAGGGGTGGGGTCCGAGCAGTACTTC. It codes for CAGSQGVGSEQYF.

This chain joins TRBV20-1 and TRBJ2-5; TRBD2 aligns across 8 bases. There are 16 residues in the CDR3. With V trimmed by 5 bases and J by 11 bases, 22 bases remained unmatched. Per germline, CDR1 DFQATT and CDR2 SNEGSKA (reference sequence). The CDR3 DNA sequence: TGCAGTGCTGGACCCTTGACCAGCGGGAGTGGGTATGAGCAGTACTTC. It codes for CSAGPLTSGSGYEQYF.

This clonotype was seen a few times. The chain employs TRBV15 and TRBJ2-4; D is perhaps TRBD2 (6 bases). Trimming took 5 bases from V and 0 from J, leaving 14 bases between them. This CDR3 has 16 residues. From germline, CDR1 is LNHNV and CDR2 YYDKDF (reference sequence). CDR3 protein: CATSRETRLAKNIQYF. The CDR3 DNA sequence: TGTGCCACCAGCCGTGAGACTAGGCTAGCCAAAAACATTCAGTACTTC.

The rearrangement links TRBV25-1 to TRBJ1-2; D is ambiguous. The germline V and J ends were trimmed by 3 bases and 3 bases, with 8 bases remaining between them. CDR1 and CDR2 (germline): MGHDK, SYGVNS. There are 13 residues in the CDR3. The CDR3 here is CASSEAGDYGYTF. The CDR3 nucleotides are TGTGCCAGCAGTGAGGCAGGTGACTATGGCTACACCTTC.

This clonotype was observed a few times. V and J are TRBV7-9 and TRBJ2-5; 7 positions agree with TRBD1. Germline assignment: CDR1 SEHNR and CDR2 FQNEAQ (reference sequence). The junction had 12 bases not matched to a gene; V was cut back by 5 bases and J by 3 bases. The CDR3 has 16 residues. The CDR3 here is CASSPSQTGPEETQYF. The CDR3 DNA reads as TGTGCCAGCAGCCCAAGCCAGACAGGGCCCGAAGAGACCCAGTACTTC.